This section outlines one T cell receptor (beta chain) sequence together with its context. What it binds is not known. These data come from a study of graft-versus-host responses after intestinal transplantation. On the study more broadly: Recipients uniformly received anti-thymocyte globulin induction, followed by tacrolimus and steroids for around 3 years.

The repertoire was sequenced with immunoSEQ multiplex PCR; TCRdb's copy has only in-frame clones and lacks some. There are tens of thousands of clones in the sample; 90% occur only once, and approximately 4.1% lies in the top ten. Germline V gene lookup returns CDR1 MGHRA and CDR2 YSYEKL. V lost 1 base, J lost 1 base, and 10 bases lay in between. The CDR3 length is 15 residues. The source is a human donor who was the organ donor for an intestinal transplant. The chain has TRBV4-1 and TRBJ1-1; D is undetermined. Sequencing used unstimulated CD8+ T cells sorted from spleen or lymph node cells, obtained before transplant. This CDR3 is CASSQAGSSNTEAFF. CDR3 sequence (DNA): TGCGCCAGCAGCCAAGCAGGATCTTCGAACACTGAAGCTTTCTTT.